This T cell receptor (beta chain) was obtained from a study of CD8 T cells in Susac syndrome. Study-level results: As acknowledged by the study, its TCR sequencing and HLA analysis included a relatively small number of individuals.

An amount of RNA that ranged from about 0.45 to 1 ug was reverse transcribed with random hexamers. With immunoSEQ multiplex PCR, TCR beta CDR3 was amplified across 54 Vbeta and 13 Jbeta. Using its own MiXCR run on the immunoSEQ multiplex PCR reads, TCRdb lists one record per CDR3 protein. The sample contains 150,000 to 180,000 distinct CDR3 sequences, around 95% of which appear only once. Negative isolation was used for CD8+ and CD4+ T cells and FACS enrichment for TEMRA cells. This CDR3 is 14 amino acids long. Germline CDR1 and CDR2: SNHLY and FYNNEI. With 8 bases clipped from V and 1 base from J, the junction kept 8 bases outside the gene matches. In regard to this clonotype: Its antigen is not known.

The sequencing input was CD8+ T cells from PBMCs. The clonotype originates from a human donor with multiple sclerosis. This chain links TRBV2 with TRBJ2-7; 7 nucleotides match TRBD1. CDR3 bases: TGTGCCAGCCGACCTCCGGGACAGTCCTACGAGCAGTACTTC. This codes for CASRPPGQSYEQYF. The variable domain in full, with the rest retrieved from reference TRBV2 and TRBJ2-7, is EPEVTQTPSHQVTQMGQEVILRCVPISNHLYFYWYRQILGQKVEFLVSFYNNEISEKSEIFDDQFSVERPDGSNFTLKIRSTKLEDSAMYFCASRPPGQSYEQYFGPGTRLTVT.